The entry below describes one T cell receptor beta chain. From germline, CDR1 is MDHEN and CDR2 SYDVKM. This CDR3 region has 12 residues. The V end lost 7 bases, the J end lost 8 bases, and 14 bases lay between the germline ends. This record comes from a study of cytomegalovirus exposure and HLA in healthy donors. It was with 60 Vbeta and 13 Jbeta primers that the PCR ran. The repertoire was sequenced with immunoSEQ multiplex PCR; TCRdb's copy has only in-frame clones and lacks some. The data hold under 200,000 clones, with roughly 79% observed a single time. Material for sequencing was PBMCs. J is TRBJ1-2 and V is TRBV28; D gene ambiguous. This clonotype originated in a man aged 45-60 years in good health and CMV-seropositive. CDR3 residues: CASTSARPGYTF. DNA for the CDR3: TGTGCCAGCACCAGTGCCAGGCCCGGCTACACCTTC.